The 18 T cell receptor beta chains given below trace back to one sample, sequenced in a study of beta chain features in type 1 diabetes. Study-wide results and caveats: Shorter TCRB CDR3s, moderately but significantly so, were found in Type 1 diabetes patients in all four CD4+ subsets.

These receptors' antigens are unknown. The authors reverse transcribed all of the isolated RNA, so sequencing captured expressed TCRB transcripts. TCRdb's table, derived via immunoSEQ multiplex PCR, lists solely in-frame clones and lacks some. Of more than 100,000 clones listed, over 25% are singletons. Sequencing used central memory CD4+ T cells from blood. Source of these receptors: a woman between 18 and 29 years old with type 1 diabetes.

This clone was counted a few times. The rearrangement uses TRBV5-4 and TRBJ2-7, with 10 bases aligning to TRBD2. The CDR3 sequence is 14 residues long. V lost 9 bases and J lost 4; bases outside the gene matches: 10. Germline lookup yields CDR1 SGHNT and CDR2 YYREEE (reference sequence). CDR3 protein: CATQTGLAEYEQYF. CDR3 coding DNA: TGTGCCACCCAAACCGGACTAGCGGAATACGAGCAGTACTTC. Full variable domain (rest looked up from reference TRBV5-4 and TRBJ2-7): ETGVTQSPTHLIKTRGQQVTLRCSSQSGHNTVSWYQQALGQGPQFIFQYYREEENGRGNFPPRFSGLQFPNYSSELNVNALELDDSALYLCATQTGLAEYEQYFGPGTRLTVT.

In this sample, this clone turned up a few times. The rearrangement uses TRBV28 and TRBJ2-1; D unclear. This CDR3 contains 15 residues. Germline CDR1 is MDHEN and CDR2 is SYDVKM. The V gene lost 2 bases and the J gene lost 0 bases, with 8 bases spanning the gap. The CDR3 reads CASSLTPSSYNEQFF. In DNA form, the CDR3 reads TGTGCCAGCAGTTTAACTCCTAGCTCCTACAATGAGCAGTTCTTC. Using reference TRBV28 and TRBJ2-1 for the parts outside the CDR3, the full variable domain is DVKVTQSSRYLVKRTGEKVFLECVQDMDHENMFWYRQDPGLGLRLIYFSYDVKMKEKGDIPEGYSVSREKKERFSLILESASTNQTSMYLCASSLTPSSYNEQFFGPGTRLTVL.

The chain recombines TRBV6-6 with TRBJ2-5; D not certain. In germline, CDR1 is MNHNY, CDR2 SVGAGI (reference sequence). This CDR3 is built from 11 residues. V dropped 7 bases and J dropped 2 bases, with 5 bases sitting between them. The CDR3 is CASKTQETQYF. In DNA form, the CDR3 reads TGTGCCAGCAAGACACAAGAGACCCAGTACTTC.

The rearrangement uses TRBV7-2 and TRBJ1-5; 8 bases map to TRBD1. The CDR3 runs 16 residues. Germline V gene sequence: CDR1 SGHTA, CDR2 FQGNSA. Trimming took 0 bases from V and 6 from J; bases not matched to a gene: 7. CDR3 region: CASSLARTGPGQPQHF. CDR3 nucleotides: TGTGCCAGCAGCTTAGCGCGGACAGGGCCAGGTCAGCCCCAGCATTTT. Based on the CDR3 plus reference TRBV7-2 and TRBJ1-5, the full variable domain is GAGVSQSPSNKVTEKGKDVELRCDPISGHTALYWYRQSLGQGLEFLIYFQGNSAPDKSGLPSDRFSAERTGGSVSTLTIQRTQQEDSAVYLCASSLARTGPGQPQHFGDGTRLSIL.

The DNA of the CDR3 is TGTGCCACCAGCAGAGACAGGGCAGGGGTGTCTGAAGCTTTCTTT. It yields the protein CATSRDRAGVSEAFF. The chain recombines TRBV15 with TRBJ1-1; possible D gene TRBD1, 6 bases. Germline V gives CDR1 LNHNV, CDR2 YYDKDF (reference sequence). The CDR3 consists of 15 residues. V was cut by 0 bases and J by 6 bases, with 14 bases left in between. The variable domain in full, completed from reference TRBV15 and TRBJ1-1, reads DAMVIQNPRYQVTQFGKPVTLSCSQTLNHNVMYWYQQKSSQAPKLLFHYYDKDFNNEADTPDNFQSRRPNTSFCFLDIRSPGLGDTAMYLCATSRDRAGVSEAFFGQGTRLTVV.

This clone has only a few counts. The chain is built from TRBV28 and TRBJ2-7, with 9 bases matching TRBD1. J was trimmed by 2 bases and V by 8 bases; bases with no gene match: 1. The CDR3 consists of 12 residues. From germline, CDR1 is MDHEN and CDR2 SYDVKM. The DNA for the CDR3 is TGTGCCAGCGGACAGGGGCCCTACGAGCAGTACGTC. This sequence encodes CASGQGPYEQYV.

The V call is TRBV2, the J call TRBJ2-3; no reliable D call. The CDR3 is 15 residues long. V was pared by 3 bases and J by 0 bases, with 10 bases between. From germline, CDR1 is SNHLY and CDR2 FYNNEI. CDR3 loop: CASSDLQTSTDTQYF. DNA for the CDR3: TGTGCCAGCAGTGACTTACAGACCAGCACAGATACGCAGTATTTT.

This clone was counted a few times. This chain uses TRBV7-3 with TRBJ2-2; perhaps TRBD1 as D (5 bases). The germline V and J ends were trimmed by 4 bases and 7 bases, with 10 bases remaining between them. CDR1 and CDR2 from the germline V gene are SGHTA and FQGTGA. The CDR3 is 13 residues long. CDR3 coding DNA: TGTGCCAGCAGCTCAGGGTACGGCGGGGAGCTGTTTTTT. This codes for CASSSGYGGELFF.

The J gene is TRBJ2-5, the V gene TRBV27, with TRBD1 as a possible D gene (5 bases). The tail of the sequence fits TRBJ2-7 better, so the J call may be wrong. This CDR3 has 15 amino acids. Germline V CDR1 and CDR2: MNHEY, SMNVEV (reference sequence). In DNA, the CDR3 is TGTGCCAGCAGTTTCGGTCTCAGGGCGTCCTACGAGCAGTACTTC. Translation gives CASSFGLRASYEQYF.

This clone was counted between two and nine times. This chain connects TRBV5-4 to TRBJ1-3, with a tentative D call TRBD1 (6 bases). Trimming shortened V by 4 bases and J by 8 bases, and 13 bases separated the two germline ends. CDR3 length equals 13 residues. Germline CDR1 reads SGHNT; CDR2 reads YYREEE (reference sequence). The CDR3 DNA sequence: TGTGCCAGCAGCACAACAGGGTTGGACACCATATATTTT. It translates to CASSTTGLDTIYF.

The CDR3 loop is CASSSGPLSYNEQFF. The CDR3 nucleotides read TGTGCCAGCAGCTCAGGGCCTCTCTCCTACAATGAGCAGTTCTTC. The genes are TRBV5-4 and TRBJ2-1; possibly TRBD1 for D (5 bases). V was cut by 3 bases and J by 0 bases, with 10 bases left in between. The CDR3 totals 15 residues. CDR1 is SGHNT and CDR2 is YYREEE in the germline V gene (reference sequence).

This clone occurred a few times. The V gene is TRBV4-1, the J gene TRBJ2-7; 9 nucleotides agree with TRBD1. V was pared by 7 bases and J by 1 base, with 8 bases of the junction left unmatched. The CDR3 loop spans 15 amino acids. The germline CDR1 and CDR2 sequences are MGHRA and YSYEKL. The CDR3 region is CASKEQGAGSYEQYF. The CDR3 DNA is TGCGCCAGCAAAGAACAGGGGGCAGGGTCCTACGAGCAGTACTTC.

In this sample, this clone turned up a few times. The chain is built from TRBV5-6 and TRBJ2-2; D remains ambiguous. Germline CDR1 reads SGHDT; CDR2 reads YYEEEE. The V end lost 2 bases, the J end lost 3 bases, and 5 bases lay between the germline ends. This CDR3 region has 13 residues. The CDR3 spells CASSFRDTGELFF. The CDR3 DNA reads TGTGCCAGCAGCTTTCGGGACACCGGGGAGCTGTTTTTT.

The chain has TRBV7-9 and TRBJ2-1, with TRBD2 matching 7 bases. Per the germline V gene, CDR1 is SEHNR and CDR2 is FQNEAQ (reference sequence). The CDR3 sequence is 15 residues long. J was trimmed by 2 bases and V by 5 bases; bases with no gene match: 6. CDR3 bases: TGTGCCAGCAGCGCCGGGGCGGGGGCCTACAATGAGCAGTTCTTC. This translates into CASSAGAGAYNEQFF.

This clone was counted a few times. The CDR3 sequence: CASSQDSAGAGGYTF. The CDR3 DNA sequence: TGCGCCAGCAGCCAAGATTCCGCAGGGGCGGGCGGCTACACCTTC. V is TRBV4-3 and J is TRBJ1-2, with a tentative D call TRBD1 (6 bases). Germline V gene data show CDR1 as LGHNA and CDR2 as YSLEER. V was shortened by 0 bases and J by 8 bases, with 16 bases between the two germline ends. The CDR3 has 15 residues.

This clone was observed a few times. The V call is TRBV7-2, the J call TRBJ2-1; 7 bases map to TRBD1. V shed 4 bases, J shed 10 bases, and the junction held 7 bases outside the gene matches. The CDR3 has 13 residues. Per germline, CDR1 SGHTA and CDR2 FQGNSA. The CDR3, as DNA: TGTGCCAGCAGCTCCGGACAGGCCAAGGAGCAGTTCTTC. Protein: CASSSGQAKEQFF.

This clone was seen only a few times. The rearrangement joins TRBV2 to TRBJ2-1; the D gene is possibly TRBD2 (6 bases). The V and J ends lost 7 bases and 8 bases respectively, with 15 bases between them. This CDR3 has 13 residues. From germline, CDR1 is SNHLY and CDR2 FYNNEI. The CDR3 nucleotides are TGTGCCAGCACCGATCGGGGGAGAGATGAGCAGTTCTTC. Protein product: CASTDRGRDEQFF.

The chain is built from TRBV19 and TRBJ2-1; 11 bases align to TRBD2. This CDR3 spans 15 amino acids. Germline lookup yields CDR1 LNHDA and CDR2 SQIVND (reference sequence). The ends lost 7 bases at V and 3 bases at J; junction bases unmatched: 5. The CDR3 loop reads CASTLAGGLYNEQFF. The CDR3 nucleotides are TGTGCCAGTACGCTAGCGGGAGGACTCTACAATGAGCAGTTCTTC.